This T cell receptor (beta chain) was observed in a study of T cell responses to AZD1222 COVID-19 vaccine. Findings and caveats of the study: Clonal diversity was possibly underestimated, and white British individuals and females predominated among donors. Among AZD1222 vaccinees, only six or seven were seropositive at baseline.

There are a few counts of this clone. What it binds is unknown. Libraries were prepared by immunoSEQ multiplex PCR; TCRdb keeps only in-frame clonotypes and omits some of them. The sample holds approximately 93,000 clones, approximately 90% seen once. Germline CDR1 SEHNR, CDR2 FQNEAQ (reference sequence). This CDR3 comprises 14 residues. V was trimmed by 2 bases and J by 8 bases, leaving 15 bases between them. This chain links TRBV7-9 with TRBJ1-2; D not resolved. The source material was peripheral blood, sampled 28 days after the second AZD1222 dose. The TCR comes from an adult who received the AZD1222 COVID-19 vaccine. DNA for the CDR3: TGTGCCAGCAGCTTATCCGGATTTAATCGGGGCTACACCTTC. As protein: CASSLSGFNRGYTF.